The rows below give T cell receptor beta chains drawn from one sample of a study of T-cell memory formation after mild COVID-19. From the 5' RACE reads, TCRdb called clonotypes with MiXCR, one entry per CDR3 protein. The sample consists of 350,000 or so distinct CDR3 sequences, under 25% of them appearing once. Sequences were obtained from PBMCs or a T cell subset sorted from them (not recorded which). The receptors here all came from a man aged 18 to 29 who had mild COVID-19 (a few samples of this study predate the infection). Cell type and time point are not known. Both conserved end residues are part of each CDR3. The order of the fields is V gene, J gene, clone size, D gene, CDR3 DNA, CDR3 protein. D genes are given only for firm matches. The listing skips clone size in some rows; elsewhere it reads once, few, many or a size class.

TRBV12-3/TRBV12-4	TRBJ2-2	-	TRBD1	TGTGCCAGCAGTTCCTGGGACAGGGCCAACACCGGGGAGCTGTTTTTT	CASSSWDRANTGELFF
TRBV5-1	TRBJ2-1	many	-	TGCGCCAGCAGCTTGGAGGGGGGGTCCTACAATGAGCAGTTCTTC	CASSLEGGSYNEQFF
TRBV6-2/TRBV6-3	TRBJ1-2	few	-	TGTGCCAGCAGTTACCTGCTTTTGGGGGACTATGGCTACACCTTC	CASSYLLLGDYGYTF
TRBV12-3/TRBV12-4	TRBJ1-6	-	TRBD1	TGTGCCAGCAGTCCCGGACAGGGGGGCCCTTTACCCCTCCACTTT	CASSPGQGGPLPLHF
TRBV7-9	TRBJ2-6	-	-	TGTGCCAGCAGCCAAAGGGGTCCCCCCTCTGGGGCCAACGTCCTGACTTTC	CASSQRGPPSGANVLTF
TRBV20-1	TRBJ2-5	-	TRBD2	TGCAGTGCTTGGGCGGGGGGCCCCGAGACCCAGTACTTC	CSAWAGGPETQYF
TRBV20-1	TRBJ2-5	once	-	TGCAGTGCTAGATTAGGGCCAAGGCAGTACTTC	CSARLGPRQYF
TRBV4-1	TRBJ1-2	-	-	TGCGCCAGCAGCCAACAAGGGGGAGGCAGGGCCGTTACGGGTGGCTACACCTTC	CASSQQGGGRAVTGGYTF
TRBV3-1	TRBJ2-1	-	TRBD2	TGTGCCAGCAGTCGCGGGGGGCCTACTTACAATGAGCAGTTCTTC	CASSRGGPTYNEQFF
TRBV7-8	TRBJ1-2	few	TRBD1	TGTGCCAGCAGCGGAGGACAGGGAAACTATGGCTACACCTTC	CASSGGQGNYGYTF
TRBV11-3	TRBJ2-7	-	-	TGTGCCAGCAGCTCCCCAGACTCCTACGAGCAGTACTTC	CASSSPDSYEQYF
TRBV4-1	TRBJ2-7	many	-	TGCGCCAGCAGCCAAGAGCCCTACGGACAGGAGCAGTACTTC	CASSQEPYGQEQYF
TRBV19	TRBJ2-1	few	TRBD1	TGTGCCAGTAGTATGGGGACAGGGGTGTACAATGAGCAGTTCTTC	CASSMGTGVYNEQFF
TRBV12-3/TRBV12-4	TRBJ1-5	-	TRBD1	TGTGCCAGCAGTCAAGGACAGGGGGCTCAGCCCCAGCATTTT	CASSQGQGAQPQHF
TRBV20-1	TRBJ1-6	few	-	TGCAGTGCGCAGAGGCAGGGGAATAATTCACCCCTCCACTTT	CSAQRQGNNSPLHF
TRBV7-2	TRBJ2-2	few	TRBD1	TGTGCCAGCAGCCGACAGGGGGCTGGGGGGGAGCTGTTTTTT	CASSRQGAGGELFF
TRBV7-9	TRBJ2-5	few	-	TGTGCCAGCACCGTTGACTTGCAAGAGACCCAGTACTTC	CASTVDLQETQYF
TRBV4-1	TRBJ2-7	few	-	TGCGCCAGCAGCTCTCGGGACTCCTACGAGCAGTACTTC	CASSSRDSYEQYF
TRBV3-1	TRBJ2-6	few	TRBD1	TGTGCCAGCAGCCCGGTCTCACAGGGGGTCTTATATGGGGCCAACGTCCTGACTTTC	CASSPVSQGVLYGANVLTF
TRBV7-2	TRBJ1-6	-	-	TGTGCCAGCAGCTTAGACTTAGGGGGTTCACCCCTCCACTTT	CASSLDLGGSPLHF
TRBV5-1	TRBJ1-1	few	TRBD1	TGCGCCAGCAGCTTGGCCACAGGGGGAAACACTGAAGCTTTCTTT	CASSLATGGNTEAFF
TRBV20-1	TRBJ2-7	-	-	TGCAGTGCTAGAACTAGGACGGGTCTCTACGAGCAGTACTTC	CSARTRTGLYEQYF
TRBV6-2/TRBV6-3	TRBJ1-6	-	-	TGTGCCAGCAGGGAACAGTTGGATTCACCCCTCCACTTT	CASREQLDSPLHF
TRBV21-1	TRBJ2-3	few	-	TGTGCCAGCTTTCCCACAGGGGCTAGCACAGATACGCAGTATTTT	CASFPTGASTDTQYF
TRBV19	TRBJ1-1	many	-	TGTGCCAGCTCGGGGCCGAACACTGAAGCTTTCTTT	CASSGPNTEAFF
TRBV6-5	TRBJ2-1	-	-	TGTGCCAGCAGTTACTCGACCTACAATGAGCAGTTCTTC	CASSYSTYNEQFF
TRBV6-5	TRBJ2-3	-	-	TGTGCCAGCAGTTCTCCGGGTTATCAGGGGAGAGATACGCAGTATTTT	CASSSPGYQGRDTQYF
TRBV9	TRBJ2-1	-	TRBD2	TGTGCCAGCAGCGTAGAGCGGGGGGGCCCTGAGCAGTTCTTC	CASSVERGGPEQFF
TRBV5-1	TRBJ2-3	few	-	TGCGCCAGCAGCTTGGTGTCAGGGGACTTCCGCACAGATACGCAGTATTTT	CASSLVSGDFRTDTQYF
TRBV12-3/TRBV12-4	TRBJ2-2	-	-	TGTGCCAGCAGTTTTGGAGGGTTTCTCGGGGAGCTGTTTTTT	CASSFGGFLGELFF
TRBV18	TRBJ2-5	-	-	TGTGCCAGCTCACCTCCCCTTCCGGCGGAGACCCAGTACTTC	CASSPPLPAETQYF